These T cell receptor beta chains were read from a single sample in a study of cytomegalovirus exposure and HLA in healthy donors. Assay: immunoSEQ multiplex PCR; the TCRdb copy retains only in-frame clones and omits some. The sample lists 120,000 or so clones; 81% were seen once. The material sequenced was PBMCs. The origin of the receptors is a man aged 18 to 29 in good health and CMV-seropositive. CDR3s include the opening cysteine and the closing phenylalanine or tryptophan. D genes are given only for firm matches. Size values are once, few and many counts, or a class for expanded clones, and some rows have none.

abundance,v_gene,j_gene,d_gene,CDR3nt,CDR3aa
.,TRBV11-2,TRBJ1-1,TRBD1,TGTGCCAGCAGCAAAGTCACAGGGGGCCAAACTGAAGCTTTCTTT,CASSKVTGGQTEAFF
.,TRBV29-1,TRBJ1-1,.,TGCAGCGCGAGGGAGACTGAAGCTTTCTTT,CSARETEAFF
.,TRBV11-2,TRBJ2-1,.,TGTGCCAGCAGCTTCGCCCGGGTGAGTCATGAGCAGTTCTTC,CASSFARVSHEQFF
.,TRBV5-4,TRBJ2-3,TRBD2,TGTGCCAGCAGCCCCGGGGGAGCTAGCGGGGGTTCAGATACGCAGTATTTT,CASSPGGASGGSDTQYF
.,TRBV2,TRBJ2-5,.,TGTGCCAGCAGTGAATGGGGCCGAGAGACCCAGTACTTC,CASSEWGRETQYF
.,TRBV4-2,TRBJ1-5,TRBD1,TGTGCCAGCAGCCCCCCCTGGGGTACAGGGGTCGTTCAGCCCCAGCATTTT,CASSPPWGTGVVQPQHF
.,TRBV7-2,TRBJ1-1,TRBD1,TGTGCCAGCAGCTCAGACAGGGGGCAATATCCTTTCTTT,CASSSDRGQYPFF
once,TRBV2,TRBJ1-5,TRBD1,TGTGCCAGCAGTAGACAGGGGGCACGGGGGAGCAATCAGCCCCAGCATTTT,CASSRQGARGSNQPQHF
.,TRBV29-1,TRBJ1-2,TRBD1,TGCAGCGTTGAAGATTGGGGGACAGGGGCCTATGGCTACACCTTC,CSVEDWGTGAYGYTF
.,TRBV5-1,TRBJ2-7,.,TGCGCCAGCAGCTTGGATTGGGCTAGCAACGAGCAGTACTTC,CASSLDWASNEQYF
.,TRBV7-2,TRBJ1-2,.,TGTGCCAGCAGTGACGGAGTAGCTAACTATGGCTACACCTTC,CASSDGVANYGYTF
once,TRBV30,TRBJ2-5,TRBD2,TGTGCCTGGAGCCTACTGGGGGGGGAGACCCAGTACTTC,CAWSLLGGETQYF
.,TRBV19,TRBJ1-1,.,TGTGCCAGTAGTATGCAGACGGGAATGAACACTGAAGCTTTCTTT,CASSMQTGMNTEAFF
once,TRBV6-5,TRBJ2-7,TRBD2,TGTGCCAGCAGCCCCGGACTAGCGGGAGGCAACGAGCAGTACTTC,CASSPGLAGGNEQYF
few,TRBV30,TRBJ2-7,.,TGTGCCGGCCTGAGGAGGGATCCTTCCTACGAGCAGTACTTC,CAGLRRDPSYEQYF
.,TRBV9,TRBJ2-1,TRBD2,TGTGCCAGCAGCGGAAGCGGGGGAGGTTACAATGAGCAGTTCTTC,CASSGSGGGYNEQFF
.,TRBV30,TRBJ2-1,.,TGTGCCTGGATTCAGGGGAGCTCCTACAATGAGCAGTTCTTC,CAWIQGSSYNEQFF
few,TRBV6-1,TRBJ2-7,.,TGTGCCAGCAGTACGCCGGGTGTTATCTCCTACGAGCAGTACTTC,CASSTPGVISYEQYF
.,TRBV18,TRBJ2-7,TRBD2,TGTGCCAGCTCACGAGGGACTAGCGGTTCCATTTACGAGCAGTACTTC,CASSRGTSGSIYEQYF
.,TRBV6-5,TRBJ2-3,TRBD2,TGTGCCAGCACCAATCACCGGGAGGCAGATACGCAGTATTTT,CASTNHREADTQYF
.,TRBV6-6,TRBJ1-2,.,TGTGCCAGCAGTTATTCAGGGTCTGATGGCTACACCTTC,CASSYSGSDGYTF
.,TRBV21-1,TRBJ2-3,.,TGTGCCAGCAGCAAAGCGCGGCTAGCGGGAAATACGCAGTATTTT,CASSKARLAGNTQYF
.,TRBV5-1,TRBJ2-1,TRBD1,TGCGCCAGCAGCATGGGGACAGGGCCAAACTCCTACAATGAGCAGTTCTTC,CASSMGTGPNSYNEQFF
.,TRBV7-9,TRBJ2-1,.,TGTGCCAGCAGCCGCCTAGCCCCGCAATCCTACAATGAGCAGTTCTTC,CASSRLAPQSYNEQFF
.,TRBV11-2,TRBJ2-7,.,TGTGCCAGCAGCTACCCTGAGGGAGGGGGCTACGAGCAGTACTTC,CASSYPEGGGYEQYF
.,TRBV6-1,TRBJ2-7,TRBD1,TGTGCCAGCAGCCCCAGCAGGGGGCGATCCCACGAGCAGTACTTC,CASSPSRGRSHEQYF
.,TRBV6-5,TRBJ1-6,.,TGTGCCAGCAGTTACTCGAGGCCCTCCTATAATTCACCCCTCCACTTT,CASSYSRPSYNSPLHF
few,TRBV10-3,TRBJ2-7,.,TGTGCCATCAGTGACATCTACGAGCAGTACTTC,CAISDIYEQYF
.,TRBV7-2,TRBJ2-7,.,TGTGCCAGCAGTTTGACAGCCAATTCCTACGAGCAGTACTTC,CASSLTANSYEQYF
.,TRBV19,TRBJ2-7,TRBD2,TGTGCCAGTAGTATGAGACGGGGGGCCTACGAGCAGTACTTC,CASSMRRGAYEQYF
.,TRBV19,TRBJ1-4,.,TGTGCCAGTAGTATGGCTCTCACTAATGAAAAACTGTTTTTT,CASSMALTNEKLFF
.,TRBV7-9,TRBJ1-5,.,TGTGCCAGCAGCCTGACCGGGGTACAGCTGGATCAGCCCCAGCATTTT,CASSLTGVQLDQPQHF
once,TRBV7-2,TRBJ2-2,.,TGTGCCAGCAGCCTTTCGCGGGGGCCTAACACCGGGGAGCTGTTTTTT,CASSLSRGPNTGELFF
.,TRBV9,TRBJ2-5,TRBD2,TGTGCCAGCAGCGCATCTAGCGGGAGGAGCCAAGAGACCCAGTACTTC,CASSASSGRSQETQYF
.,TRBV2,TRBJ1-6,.,TGTGCCAGCAGTGGCACAGGGAGATCACCCCTCCACTTT,CASSGTGRSPLHF
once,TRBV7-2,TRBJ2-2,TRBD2,TGTGCCAGCAGCAATGTCGACAGCGGGGGGACCGGGGAGCTGTTTTTT,CASSNVDSGGTGELFF
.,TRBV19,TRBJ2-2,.,TGTGCCAGTAGGAGGGCCATCGGCACCGGGGAGCTGTTTTTT,CASRRAIGTGELFF
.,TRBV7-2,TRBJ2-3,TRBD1,TGTGCCAGCAGCTCCAAGACAGGGATCCGATTTAGCACAGATACGCAGTATTTT,CASSSKTGIRFSTDTQYF
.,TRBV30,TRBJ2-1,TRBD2,TGTGCCTTCCTAGGGGAGGGAATCAACAATGAGCAGTTCTTC,CAFLGEGINNEQFF
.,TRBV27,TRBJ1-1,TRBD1,TGTGCCAGCAGTTGGACAGGGCTTATGAACACTGAAGCTTTCTTT,CASSWTGLMNTEAFF
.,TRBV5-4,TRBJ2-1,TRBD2,TGTGCCAGCAGCTTTTTTTCTAGCGGGGGGGCCTATGAGCAGTTCTTC,CASSFFSSGGAYEQFF
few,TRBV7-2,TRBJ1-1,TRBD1,TGTGCCAGCAACGACAGGGTGAACACTGAAGCTTTCTTT,CASNDRVNTEAFF
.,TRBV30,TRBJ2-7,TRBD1,TGTGCCTGGAGTGTACAGGGGCGCCTGAATTACGAGCAGTACTTC,CAWSVQGRLNYEQYF
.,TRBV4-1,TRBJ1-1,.,TGCGCCAGCAGCCAAGGATCGGGGGACACTGAAGCTTTCTTT,CASSQGSGDTEAFF
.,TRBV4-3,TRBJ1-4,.,TGCGCCAGCAGCCAAGATTCGGGAACAACTAATGAAAAACTGTTTTTT,CASSQDSGTTNEKLFF
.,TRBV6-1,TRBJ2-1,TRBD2,TGTGCCAGCAGGGCGACTAGCGGGACCTACAATGAGCAGTTCTTC,CASRATSGTYNEQFF
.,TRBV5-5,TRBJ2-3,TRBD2,TGTGCCAGCAGCAGGGGACTAGCGGGAGCGGATACGCAGTATTTT,CASSRGLAGADTQYF
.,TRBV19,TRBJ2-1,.,TGTGCCAGTAGTGCGGGACAGCGTGAGCAGTTCTTC,CASSAGQREQFF
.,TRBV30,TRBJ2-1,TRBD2,TGTGCCTGGAGTTTGGCGGGAGTCTCCTACAATGAGCAGTTCTTC,CAWSLAGVSYNEQFF
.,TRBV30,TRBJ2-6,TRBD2,TGTGCCTGGAGTGTACGGGAGGCATACTCTGGGGCCAACGTCCTGACTTTC,CAWSVREAYSGANVLTF
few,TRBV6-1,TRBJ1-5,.,TGTGCCAGCACGGAGGGCCGCCCGAGTAATCAGCCCCAGCATTTT,CASTEGRPSNQPQHF
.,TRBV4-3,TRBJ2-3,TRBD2,TGCGCCAGCAGCCCCGCCCCCCCAGGGCGGGAGCTGACAGATACGCAGTATTTT,CASSPAPPGRELTDTQYF
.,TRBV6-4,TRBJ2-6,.,TGTGCCAGCAGTCCCCGCTCTGGGGCCAACGTCCTGACTTTC,CASSPRSGANVLTF